What follows are 13 T cell receptor beta chains derived from one specimen sequenced in a study of response to subunit inactivated influenza vaccine. TCRdb re-called the RT-PCR reads through MiXCR, storing one row per CDR3 protein. Found here are 800,000 or so distinct CDR3 sequences, around 21% of them singletons; the top ten hold roughly 10%. The source was PBMCs from blood, collected 5 days after vaccination. Receptors were obtained from a man aged 45-60 years who received an inactivated influenza vaccine.

V gene TRBV12-3 or TRBV12-4 combines with J gene TRBJ2-3, with D tentatively TRBD2 (7 bases). V lost 2 bases and J lost 3, with 12 bases in between. The CDR3 spans 15 residues. This CDR3 is CASSLSGRGTDTQYF. The CDR3 DNA sequence: TGTGCCAGCAGTTTATCGGGGAGGGGGACAGATACGCAGTATTTT.

J is TRBJ2-3 and V is TRBV15; the D gene is possibly TRBD1 (5 bases). CDR3 length equals 15 residues. V gave up 1 base and J gave up 2 bases, with 10 bases separating them. Germline lookup yields CDR1 LNHNV and CDR2 YYDKDF (reference sequence). The CDR3 sequence is CATSRGADTTDTQYF. In DNA, the CDR3 is TGTGCCACCAGCAGAGGGGCGGACACCACAGATACGCAGTATTTT.

This chain connects TRBV3-1 to TRBJ2-1; D remains unclear. The CDR3 spans 13 residues. The germline V gene encodes CDR1 LGHDT and CDR2 YNNKEL (reference sequence). Trimming removed 4 bases from V and 9 bases from J, with 13 bases in between. DNA for the CDR3: TGTGCCAGCAGCCGAATCGCGGTTGCTGAGCAGTTCTTC. Amino acid sequence: CASSRIAVAEQFF.

The chain employs TRBV20-1 and TRBJ2-7, with 9 bases lining up with TRBD2. The length of the CDR3 is 13 residues. V trimming: 1 base; J trimming: 5 bases; junction bases outside the gene matches: 3. Germline CDR1 DFQATT, CDR2 SNEGSKA (reference sequence). CDR3 region: CSARVGLAHEQYF. The DNA for the CDR3 is TGCAGTGCTAGAGTCGGACTAGCGCACGAGCAGTACTTC.

This sequence joins TRBV5-1 and TRBJ2-7; 12 bases agree with TRBD1. The J segment lost 7 bases and the V segment lost 5 bases, leaving 13 bases of the junction unmatched. CDR1 and CDR2 from the germline V gene are SGHRS and YFSETQ. The CDR3 extends over 16 amino acids. CDR3 residues: CASSFFPGQGAREQYF. CDR3 in DNA: TGCGCCAGCAGTTTCTTCCCGGGACAGGGGGCGCGTGAGCAGTACTTC.

Only a few counts were recorded for this clonotype. The rearrangement links TRBV5-1 to TRBJ2-5; 14 nucleotides line up with TRBD2. CDR3 length: 15 residues. The trim removed 3 bases at V and 4 bases at J, leaving 2 bases unmatched. Germline V gene sequence: CDR1 SGHRS, CDR2 YFSETQ. DNA for the CDR3: TGCGCCAGCAGCTCGGGGACTAGCGGGGGAGAGACCCAGTACTTC. This gives the protein CASSSGTSGGETQYF.

This clonotype was detected only a few times. The J gene is TRBJ1-3, the V gene TRBV7-2; D is unclear. Germline V gene sequence: CDR1 SGHTA, CDR2 FQGNSA. This CDR3 has 13 amino acids. V shed 2 bases and J shed 4 bases, with 6 bases lying between them. CDR3 sequence reads: CASSLKRGNTIYF. Here the CDR3 DNA reads TGTGCCAGCAGCTTAAAAAGGGGAAACACCATATATTTT.

The chain combines TRBV20-1 with TRBJ2-4; D is unclear. The V end lost 4 bases, the J end lost 2 bases, and 12 bases lay between the germline ends. The CDR3 length is 14 residues. The V gene's germline CDR1 is DFQATT and CDR2 SNEGSKA (reference sequence). Here the CDR3 reads CSATQGMTKNIQYF. The CDR3 DNA reads TGCAGTGCTACGCAAGGAATGACCAAAAACATTCAGTACTTC.

This clonotype appeared a few times. V and J are TRBV7-2 and TRBJ2-3; 7 nucleotides match TRBD1. Germline values: CDR1 SGHTA, CDR2 FQGNSA. Trimming removed 5 bases from V and 12 bases from J; junction bases left unmatched: 14. The CDR3 has 14 amino acids. In DNA form, the CDR3 reads TGTGCCAGCAGCCCACCCACAGGGGCCCCTCTTCAGTATTTT. This encodes CASSPPTGAPLQYF.

Details on this clonotype: One junction end does not reproduce the germline sequence, and a read error may be involved. The V and J genes are TRBV20-1 and TRBJ2-3; D ambiguous. From germline, CDR1 is DFQATT and CDR2 SNEGSKA (reference sequence). The CDR3 covers 13 residues. The CDR3 here is CSARDDSTDTQYF. The CDR3 DNA reads TGCAGTGCCAGAGATGACAGCACAGATACGCAGTATTTT.

V gene TRBV11-2 combines with J gene TRBJ2-3; possibly TRBD1 for D (6 bases). CDR3 length: 15 residues. The V gene's germline CDR1 is SGHAT and CDR2 FQNNGV. Trimming took off 1 base at V and 1 base at J, with 9 bases between the two ends. The CDR3 loop is CASSLGNRGTDTQYF. The CDR3 DNA reads as TGTGCCAGCAGCTTAGGCAACAGGGGCACAGATACGCAGTATTTT.

This chain links TRBV28 with TRBJ2-3; 12 bases line up with TRBD2. Germline loops: CDR1 MDHEN, CDR2 SYDVKM. This CDR3 comprises 16 residues. J was trimmed by 4 bases and V by 2 bases; bases with no gene match: 4. CDR3 region: CASSLGLAGGADTQYF. CDR3 bases: TGTGCCAGCAGTTTAGGGCTAGCGGGAGGGGCAGATACGCAGTATTTT.

This clonotype was observed a few times. The chain carries TRBV28 and TRBJ2-1; 9 bases line up with TRBD2. V trimming: 3 bases; J trimming: 0 bases; junction bases outside the gene matches: 6. This CDR3 is built from 17 residues. From germline, CDR1 is MDHEN and CDR2 SYDVKM. This chain's CDR3 is CASSFLSGGSSYNEQFF. The CDR3 bases are TGTGCCAGCAGTTTTCTTAGCGGGGGAAGCTCCTACAATGAGCAGTTCTTC.